This record looks at one T cell receptor (beta chain) sequence and its context. The CDR3 has 12 amino acids. The junction had 3 bases not matched to a gene; V was cut back by 8 bases and J by 2 bases. Germline CDR1 is SQVTM and CDR2 is ANQGSEA. Donors were grouped by their self-reported clinical history. Clones were sequenced by immunoSEQ multiplex PCR, and TCRdb holds only the in-frame ones, with some missing. The sample yields a few hundred thousand clones, more than 75% seen once. This sample stems from a study of blood T cell repertoires in COVID-19. The clonotype was recovered from a man under 40 who had recovered from COVID-19. The specimen sequenced was PBMCs or T cells enriched from blood (not recorded which). V and J are TRBV29-1 and TRBJ1-2, with 9 bases fitting TRBD1. The CDR3 DNA reads TGCAGCTTCGGGACAGGGAACTATGGCTACACCTTC. Translated: CSFGTGNYGYTF.